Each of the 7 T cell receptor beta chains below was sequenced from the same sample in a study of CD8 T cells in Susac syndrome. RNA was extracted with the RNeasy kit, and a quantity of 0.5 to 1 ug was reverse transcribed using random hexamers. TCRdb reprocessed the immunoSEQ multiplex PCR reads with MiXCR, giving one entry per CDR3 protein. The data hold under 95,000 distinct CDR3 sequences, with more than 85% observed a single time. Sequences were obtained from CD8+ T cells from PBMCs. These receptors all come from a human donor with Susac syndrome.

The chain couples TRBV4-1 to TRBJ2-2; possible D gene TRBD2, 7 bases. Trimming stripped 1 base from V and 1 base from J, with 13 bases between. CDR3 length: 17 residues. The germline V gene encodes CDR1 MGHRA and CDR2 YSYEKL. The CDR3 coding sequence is TGCGCCAGCAGCCAAGTAGGGGGGGCCGAGAACACCGGGGAGCTGTTTTTT. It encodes CASSQVGGAENTGELFF.

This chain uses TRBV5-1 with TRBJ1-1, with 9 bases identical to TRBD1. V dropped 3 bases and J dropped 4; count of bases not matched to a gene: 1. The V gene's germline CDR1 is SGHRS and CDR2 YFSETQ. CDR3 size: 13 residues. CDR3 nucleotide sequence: TGCGCCAGCAGCTGGGACAGGGCCACTGAAGCTTTCTTT. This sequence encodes CASSWDRATEAFF.

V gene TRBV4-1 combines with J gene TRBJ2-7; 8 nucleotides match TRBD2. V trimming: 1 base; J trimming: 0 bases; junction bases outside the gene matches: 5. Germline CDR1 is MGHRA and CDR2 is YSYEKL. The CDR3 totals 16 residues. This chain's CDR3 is CASSQVVSGASYEQYF. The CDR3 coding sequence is TGCGCCAGCAGCCAAGTGGTTAGCGGGGCCTCCTACGAGCAGTACTTC.

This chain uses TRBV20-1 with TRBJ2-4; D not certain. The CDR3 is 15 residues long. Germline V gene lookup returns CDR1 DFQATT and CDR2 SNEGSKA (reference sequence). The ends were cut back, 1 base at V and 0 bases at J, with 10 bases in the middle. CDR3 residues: CSARGRGLAKNIQYF. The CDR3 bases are TGCAGTGCTAGAGGACGTGGTCTAGCCAAAAACATTCAGTACTTC.

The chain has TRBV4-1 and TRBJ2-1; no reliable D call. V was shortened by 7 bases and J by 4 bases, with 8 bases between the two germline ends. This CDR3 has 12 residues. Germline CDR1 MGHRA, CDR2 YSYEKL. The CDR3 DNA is TGCGCCAGCAAGTCGGGTTACAATGAGCAGTTCTTC. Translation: CASKSGYNEQFF.

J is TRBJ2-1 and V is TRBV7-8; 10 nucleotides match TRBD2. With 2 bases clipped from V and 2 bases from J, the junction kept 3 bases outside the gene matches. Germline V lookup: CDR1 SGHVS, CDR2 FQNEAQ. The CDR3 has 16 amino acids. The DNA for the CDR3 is TGTGCCAGCAGCTTAATTCTAGCGGGGGCCTACAATGAGCAGTTCTTC. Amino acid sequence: CASSLILAGAYNEQFF. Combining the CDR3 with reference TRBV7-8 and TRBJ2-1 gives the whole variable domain GAGVSQSPRYKVAKRGQDVALRCDPISGHVSLFWYQQALGQGPEFLTYFQNEAQLDKSGLPSDRFFAERPEGSVSTLKIQRTQQEDSAVYLCASSLILAGAYNEQFFGPGTRLTVL.

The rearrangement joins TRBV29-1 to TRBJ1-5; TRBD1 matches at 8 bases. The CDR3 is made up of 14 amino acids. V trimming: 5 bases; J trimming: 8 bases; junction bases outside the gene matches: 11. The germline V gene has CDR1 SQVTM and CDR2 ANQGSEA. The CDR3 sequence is CSVSTGGAAKPQHF. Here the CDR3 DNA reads TGCAGCGTTTCCACAGGGGGGGCGGCAAAGCCCCAGCATTTT.